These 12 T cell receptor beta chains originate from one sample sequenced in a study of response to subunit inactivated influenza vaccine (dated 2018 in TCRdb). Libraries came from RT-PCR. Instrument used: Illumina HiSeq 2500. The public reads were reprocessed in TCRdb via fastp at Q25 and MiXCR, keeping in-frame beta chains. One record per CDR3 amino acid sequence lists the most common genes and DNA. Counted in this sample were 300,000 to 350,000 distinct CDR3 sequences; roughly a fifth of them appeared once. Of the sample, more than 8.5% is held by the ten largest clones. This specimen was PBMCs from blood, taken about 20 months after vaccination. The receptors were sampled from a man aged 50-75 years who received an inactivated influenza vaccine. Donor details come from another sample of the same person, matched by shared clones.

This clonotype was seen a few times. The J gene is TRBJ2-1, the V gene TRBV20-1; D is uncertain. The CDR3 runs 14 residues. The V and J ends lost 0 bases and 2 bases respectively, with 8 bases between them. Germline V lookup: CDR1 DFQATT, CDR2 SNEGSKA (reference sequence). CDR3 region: CSARDRSTYNEQFF. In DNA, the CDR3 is TGCAGTGCTAGAGACAGATCGACCTACAATGAGCAGTTCTTC.

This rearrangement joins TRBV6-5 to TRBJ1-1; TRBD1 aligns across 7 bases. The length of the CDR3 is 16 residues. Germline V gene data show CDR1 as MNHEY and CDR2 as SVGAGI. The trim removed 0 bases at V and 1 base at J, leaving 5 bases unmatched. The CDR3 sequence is CASSYSAGGRNTEAFF. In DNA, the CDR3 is TGTGCCAGCAGTTACTCAGCAGGGGGTCGGAACACTGAAGCTTTCTTT.

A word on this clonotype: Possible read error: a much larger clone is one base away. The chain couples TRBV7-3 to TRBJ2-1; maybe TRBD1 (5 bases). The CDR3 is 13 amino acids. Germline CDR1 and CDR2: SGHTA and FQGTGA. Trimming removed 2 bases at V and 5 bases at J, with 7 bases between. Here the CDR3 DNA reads TGTGCCAGCAGCTTAGACAGCGACAATGAGCAGTTCTTC. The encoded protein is CASSLDSDNEQFF.

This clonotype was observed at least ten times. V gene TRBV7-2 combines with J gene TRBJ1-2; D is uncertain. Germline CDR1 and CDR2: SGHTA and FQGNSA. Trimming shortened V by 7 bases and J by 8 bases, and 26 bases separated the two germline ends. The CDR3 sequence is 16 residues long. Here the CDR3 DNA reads TGTGCCAGCACTATTAATATGGGCACCGCAGTACAAGGCTACACCTTC. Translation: CASTINMGTAVQGYTF.

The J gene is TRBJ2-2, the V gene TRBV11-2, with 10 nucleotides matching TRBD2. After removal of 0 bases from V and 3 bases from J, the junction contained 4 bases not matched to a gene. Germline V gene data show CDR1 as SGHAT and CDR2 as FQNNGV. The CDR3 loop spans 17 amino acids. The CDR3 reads CASSLDWLAGDTGELFF. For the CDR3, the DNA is TGTGCCAGCAGCTTAGATTGGCTAGCGGGGGACACCGGGGAGCTGTTTTTT.

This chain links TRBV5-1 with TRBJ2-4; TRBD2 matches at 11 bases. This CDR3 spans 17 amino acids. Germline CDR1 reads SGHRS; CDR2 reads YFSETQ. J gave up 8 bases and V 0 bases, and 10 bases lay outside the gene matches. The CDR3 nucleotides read TGCGCCAGCAGCTTGGTGGGTAGCGGGGGGGCCTTGGACATTCAGTACTTC. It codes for CASSLVGSGGALDIQYF.

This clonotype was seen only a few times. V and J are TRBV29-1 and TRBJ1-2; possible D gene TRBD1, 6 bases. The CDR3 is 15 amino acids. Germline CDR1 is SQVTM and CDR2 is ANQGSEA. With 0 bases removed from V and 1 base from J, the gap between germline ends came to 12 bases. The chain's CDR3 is CSVEDRDNFNYGYTF. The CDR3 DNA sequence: TGCAGCGTTGAAGACCGGGACAATTTTAACTATGGCTACACCTTC.

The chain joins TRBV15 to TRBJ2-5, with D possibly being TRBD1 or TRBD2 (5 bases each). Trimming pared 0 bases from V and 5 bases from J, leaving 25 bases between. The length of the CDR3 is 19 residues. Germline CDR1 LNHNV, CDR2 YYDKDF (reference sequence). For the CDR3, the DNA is TGTGCCACCAGCAGAGATAAATTTAGTTTGGGACCGCCGGTGGAGACCCAGTACTTC. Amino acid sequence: CATSRDKFSLGPPVETQYF.

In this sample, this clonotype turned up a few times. This chain's CDR3 is CSVTRGLPANYGYTF. DNA for the CDR3: TGCAGTGTCACACGTGGGCTCCCAGCTAACTATGGCTACACCTTC. V gene TRBV20-1 combines with J gene TRBJ1-2, with unresolved D. Germline values: CDR1 DFQATT, CDR2 SNEGSKA (reference sequence). The CDR3 sequence is 15 residues long. Trimming removed 7 bases at V and 0 bases at J, with 18 bases between.

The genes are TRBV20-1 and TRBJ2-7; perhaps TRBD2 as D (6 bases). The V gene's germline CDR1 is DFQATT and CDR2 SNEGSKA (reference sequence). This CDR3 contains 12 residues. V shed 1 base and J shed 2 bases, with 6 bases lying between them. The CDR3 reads CSARGGAYEQYF. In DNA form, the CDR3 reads TGCAGTGCTAGAGGCGGGGCCTACGAGCAGTACTTC.

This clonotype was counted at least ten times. CDR3 DNA sequence: TGTGCCAGCAGTTCCGCGAGTTCGGTTTATAATTCACCCCTCCACTTT. Its protein product is CASSSASSVYNSPLHF. The rearrangement uses TRBV6-5 and TRBJ1-6; D not resolved. The CDR3 loop spans 16 amino acids. Germline loops: CDR1 MNHEY, CDR2 SVGAGI. Trimming took off 4 bases at V and 4 bases at J, with 14 bases between the two ends.

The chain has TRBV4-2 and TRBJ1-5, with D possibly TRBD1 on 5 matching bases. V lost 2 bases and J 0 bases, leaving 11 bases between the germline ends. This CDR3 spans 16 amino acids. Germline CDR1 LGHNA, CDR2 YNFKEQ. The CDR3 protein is CASSQNPGVSNQPQHF. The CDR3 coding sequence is TGTGCCAGCAGCCAAAATCCGGGGGTTAGCAATCAGCCCCAGCATTTT.